One and the same sample provided the 30 T cell receptor beta chains below, sequenced in a study of T cells in women clearing cervical HPV infection. Profiling relied on immunoSEQ multiplex PCR, and the TCRdb table lists in-frame clones only, not all of them. The sample table includes tens of thousands of clones. Sequences were obtained from blood buffy coat. Every receptor here comes from a woman aged 18-70 years with a cervical HPV16 infection that either progressed to CIN3+ or cleared (not recorded which).

Concerning this clone itself: Sequencing ends 3 residues short of the CDR3 end; the germline J gene provides the rest. The J gene is TRBJ1-6, the V gene TRBV18; TRBD1 agrees at 7 bases. Per germline, CDR1 KGHSH and CDR2 LQKENI. V shed 3 bases and J 7 bases; nucleotides not matched to a gene: 9. This CDR3 spans 16 amino acids. The CDR3: CASSPSRDRQNSPLHF. CDR3 DNA (partial): TGTGCCAGCTCACCGAGCAGGGACAGACAGAATTCACCC.

The part of the CDR3 DNA that was read is TGTGCCTGGGGACTCCAGCAGGGC. Residues: CAWGLQQG. The full CDR3 is CAWGLQQGYTF. This chain links TRBV30 with TRBJ1-2; D remains unclear. The read finishes 3 residues shy of the CDR3 end, and the germline J gene is used to complete it. The germline gives CDR1 GTSNPN, CDR2 SVGIG (reference sequence). This CDR3 is 11 amino acids long.

For this clone: The read halts 3 residues ahead of the CDR3 end, with the missing end drawn from the germline J gene. The chain couples TRBV12-3 or TRBV12-4 to TRBJ2-7, with 11 bases identical to TRBD2. The ends lost 4 bases at V and 6 bases at J; junction bases unmatched: 5. The CDR3 extends over 14 amino acids. Partial CDR3 DNA: TGTGCCAGCAGTTGGGGTAGCGGGAGGGGCGAG. Its protein product is CASSWGSGRGE. The entire CDR3 reads CASSWGSGRGEQYF.

As for this clone: The read stops 3 residues short of the end of the CDR3; the missing end is completed from the germline J gene. This chain links TRBV12-3 or TRBV12-4 with TRBJ1-5; 12 bases agree with TRBD1. This CDR3 region has 16 residues. V was clipped by 5 bases and J by 7 bases; unmatched bases: 9. The covered CDR3 bases are TGTGCCAGCAGTCCAGCCGGGACAGGGGGCGGACAGCCC. Residues: CASSPAGTGGGQP. The entire CDR3 protein is CASSPAGTGGGQPQHF.

A remark on this clone: The read comes to an end 3 residues before the CDR3 does, leaving the germline J gene to fill in the end. The chain carries TRBV7-2 and TRBJ1-1, with D possibly TRBD1 on 6 matching bases. This CDR3 region has 13 residues. Looked up from germline, CDR1 is SGHTA and CDR2 is FQGNSA. The sequenced CDR3 bases are TGTGCCAGCAGCTCCTTAGGGGACAACAAA. Protein: CASSSLGDNK. In full, the CDR3 reads CASSSLGDNKAFF.

As regards this clone: The CDR3 end is not reached by the read, which stops 3 residues before it; the germline J gene fills it in. V gene TRBV5-1 combines with J gene TRBJ1-6; 10 bases agree with TRBD1. Germline trimming cut 4 bases from V and 11 bases from J; bases unmatched to any gene: 6. CDR3 length: 14 residues. Germline assignment: CDR1 SGHRS and CDR2 YFSETQ. The covered CDR3 bases are TGCGCCAGCAGCAACGGACAGGGGGACGCACCC. Translation: CASSNGQGDAP. The full CDR3 is CASSNGQGDAPLHF. The full variable domain, completed using reference TRBV5-1 and TRBJ1-6, is KAGVTQTPRYLIKTRGQQVTLSCSPISGHRSVSWYQQTPGQGLQFLFEYFSETQRNKGNFPGRFSGRQFSNSRSEMNVSTLELGDSALYLCASSNGQGDAPLHFGNGTRLTVT.

Concerning this clone: The read halts 3 residues ahead of the CDR3 end, with the missing end drawn from the germline J gene. This chain joins TRBV7-9 and TRBJ1-2, with D possibly being TRBD1 (5 bases). The CDR3 is made up of 12 amino acids. CDR1 and CDR2 (germline): SEHNR, FQNEAQ (reference sequence). CDR3 sequence: CASSSQGEGYTF. The part of the CDR3 DNA that was read is TGTGCCAGCAGCTCCCAGGGTGAGGGC.

On this clone: The read falls 3 residues short of the CDR3 end, and the missing part is taken from the germline J gene. The rearrangement uses TRBV18 and TRBJ2-7; 9 nucleotides agree with TRBD2. Germline V gene sequence: CDR1 KGHSH, CDR2 LQKENI. The CDR3 sequence is 16 residues long. V trimming: 1 base; J trimming: 2 bases; junction bases outside the gene matches: 6. CDR3 in amino acids: CASSPLGTSSPYEQYF. Incomplete CDR3 DNA: TGTGCCAGCTCACCACTCGGGACTAGCTCCCCCTACGAG. Full variable domain (missing parts from reference TRBV18 and TRBJ2-7): NAGVMQNPRHLVRRRGQEARLRCSPMKGHSHVYWYRQLPEEGLKFMVYLQKENIIDESGMPKERFSAEFPKEGPSILRIQQVVRGDSAAYFCASSPLGTSSPYEQYFGPGTRLTVT.

About this clone: The read falls 3 residues short of the CDR3 end, and the missing part is taken from the germline J gene. V usage is TRBV6-2 or TRBV6-3 and J usage is TRBJ1-5; TRBD1 is a possible D gene (6 bases). Germline lookup yields CDR1 MNHEY and CDR2 SVGEGT. This CDR3 comprises 12 residues. V was cut by 6 bases and J by 4 bases, with 7 bases left in between. The sequenced part of the CDR3 DNA is TGTGCCAGCAGGGACAGAAATCAGCCC. Amino acid sequence: CASRDRNQP. The CDR3 in its entirety is CASRDRNQPQHF.

To note about this clone: The read halts 3 residues ahead of the CDR3 end, with the missing end drawn from the germline J gene. This rearrangement joins TRBV5-5 to TRBJ2-3; 11 nucleotides agree with TRBD2. This CDR3 is 14 amino acids long. Germline CDR1 reads SGHKS; CDR2 reads YYEKEE (reference sequence). The part of the CDR3 DNA that was read is TGTGCCAGCAGCTCGGGACTAGCGGTAGAGACG. Its protein product is CASSSGLAVET. The CDR3 in full is CASSSGLAVETQYF.

With respect to this clone: The CDR3 end lies 3 residues beyond the end of the read and is filled in from the germline J gene. V is TRBV12-3 or TRBV12-4 and J is TRBJ2-7, with 9 bases aligning to TRBD1. V shed 8 bases, J shed 2 bases, and the junction held 7 bases outside the gene matches. CDR3 length equals 14 residues. The CDR3 sequence is CASGAGQGTYEQYF. Partial CDR3 DNA: TGTGCCAGCGGCGCAGGACAGGGGACCTACGAG.

Concerning this clone: The read stops 3 residues short of the end of the CDR3; the missing end is completed from the germline J gene. The rearrangement joins TRBV6-2 or TRBV6-3 to TRBJ1-1; tentative D call: TRBD1 (6 bases). The CDR3 has 14 residues. Germline V CDR1 and CDR2: MNHEY, SVGEGT. This CDR3 reads CASSSTVQGTEAFF. The CDR3 DNA, read in part, is TGTGCCAGCAGTTCCACGGTACAGGGTACGGAA.

Comments on this clone: The CDR3 end is not reached by the read, which stops 3 residues before it; the germline J gene fills it in. The rearrangement links TRBV20-1 to TRBJ1-1; D not resolved. Per germline, CDR1 DFQATT and CDR2 SNEGSKA (reference sequence). The CDR3 contains 12 residues. The V end was cut by 6 bases, the J end by 6 bases, with 14 bases between. The part of the CDR3 DNA that was read is TGCAGTGCCACACAAAATAGGGCTGAA. This sequence encodes CSATQNRAE. The CDR3 in its entirety is CSATQNRAEAFF.

With respect to this clone: The read falls 3 residues short of the CDR3 end, and the missing part is taken from the germline J gene. V is TRBV7-8 and J is TRBJ1-4, with D tentatively TRBD1 (5 bases). The CDR3 covers 15 residues. The V and J ends lost 1 base and 8 bases respectively, with 14 bases between them. Germline CDR1 SGHVS, CDR2 FQNEAQ. The CDR3 sequence: CASSLGSGGKEKLFF. The part of the CDR3 DNA that was read is TGTGCCAGCAGCTTAGGGTCCGGGGGGAAGGAAAAA.

Comment on this clone: The CDR3 goes on 3 residues after the read ends, and that part is filled in from the germline J gene. The V and J genes are TRBV5-1 and TRBJ1-3; 8 bases line up with TRBD1. The junction had 5 bases not matched to a gene; V was cut back by 4 bases and J by 8 bases. Germline CDR1 SGHRS, CDR2 YFSETQ. The CDR3 length is 13 residues. CDR3 DNA (partial): TGCGCCAGCAGCGTGGACAGGGCAGACACC. Translated, it gives CASSVDRADT. The entire CDR3 is CASSVDRADTIYF.

Regarding this clone: The read finishes 3 residues shy of the CDR3 end, and the germline J gene is used to complete it. The chain recombines TRBV7-9 with TRBJ1-6; tentative D call: TRBD1 (5 bases). From germline, CDR1 is SEHNR and CDR2 FQNEAQ (reference sequence). The CDR3 has 15 amino acids. Trimming stripped 1 base from V and 6 bases from J, with 10 bases between. The covered CDR3 bases are TGTGCCAGCAGCTTAGAAGGGGTAGTTAATTCACCC. As protein: CASSLEGVVNSP. The full CDR3 reads CASSLEGVVNSPLHF.

Concerning this clone: The observed sequence ends 3 residues before the CDR3 terminus, with the missing tail filled in from the germline J gene. The chain combines TRBV2 with TRBJ2-4; D may be TRBD1 (6 bases). Looked up from germline, CDR1 is SNHLY and CDR2 is FYNNEI. The CDR3 contains 12 residues. The part of the CDR3 DNA that was read is TGTGCCGCCTATCAGGGACACTATGGT. It codes for CAAYQGHYG. The entire CDR3 reads CAAYQGHYGQYF. Supplemented by reference TRBV2 and TRBJ2-4, the full variable domain reads EPEVTQTPSHQVTQMGQEVILRCVPISNHLYFYWYRQILGQKVEFLVSFYNNEISEKSEIFDDQFSVERPDGSNFTLKIRSTKLEDSAMYFCAAYQGHYGQYFGAGTRLSVL.

In regard to this clone: The read gets to within 3 residues of the CDR3 end, and the germline J gene fills in the rest. The genes are TRBV10-3 and TRBJ2-3, with 13 bases lining up with TRBD2. From germline, CDR1 is ENHRY and CDR2 SYGVKD. The CDR3 covers 16 residues. The V segment lost 4 bases and the J segment 5 bases; nucleotides outside the gene matches: 6. This CDR3 is CAISGLAGGLRDTQYF. The sequenced CDR3 bases are TGTGCCATCAGTGGACTAGCGGGAGGACTAAGAGATACG.

A word on this clone: The observed sequence ends 3 residues before the CDR3 terminus, with the missing tail filled in from the germline J gene. This rearrangement joins TRBV20-1 to TRBJ2-4; D might be TRBD2 (7 bases). The CDR3 loop spans 14 amino acids. CDR1 and CDR2 (germline): DFQATT, SNEGSKA (reference sequence). The CDR3 loop is CSAKVGLGGETQYF. Partial CDR3 DNA: TGCAGTGCCAAGGTCGGACTAGGGGGAGAGACT.

Comment on this clone: Coverage ceases 3 residues before the CDR3 finishes, and the germline J gene fills in the end. V gene TRBV7-9 combines with J gene TRBJ2-4; 8 bases line up with TRBD1. There are 15 residues in the CDR3. CDR1 is SEHNR, CDR2 FQNEAQ, per germline (reference sequence). The part of the CDR3 DNA that was read is TGTGCCAGCACCCCCCGGACAGGGAGTAACTATGGT. Amino acid sequence: CASTPRTGSNYG. The CDR3 reads in full as CASTPRTGSNYGQYF.

The CDR3: CSAGSGYTF. The DNA read from the CDR3 is TGCAGCGCAGGGAGTGGC. This sequence joins TRBV29-1 and TRBJ1-2, with D possibly matching TRBD1 (5 bases). The read finishes 3 residues shy of the CDR3 end, and the germline J gene is used to complete it. The V gene lost 7 bases and the J gene lost 7 bases, with 7 bases spanning the gap. Germline lookup yields CDR1 SQVTM and CDR2 ANQGSEA. This CDR3 spans 9 amino acids.

As for this clone: The read halts 3 residues ahead of the CDR3 end, with the missing end drawn from the germline J gene. J is TRBJ1-2 and V is TRBV18; 10 bases are shared with TRBD1. This CDR3 comprises 15 residues. Germline CDR1 is KGHSH and CDR2 is LQKENI. The covered CDR3 bases are TGTGCCAGCTCACCAACCGGGACAGGGGAGGATACC. Its translation: CASSPTGTGEDT. The whole CDR3 sequence is CASSPTGTGEDTYTF.

Concerning this clone itself: The read ends 3 residues before the CDR3 terminus; that terminus is restored from the germline J gene. The sample contains more than one DNA sequence encoding this CDR3. The genes are TRBV2 and TRBJ1-2; D ambiguous. V was clipped by 6 bases and J by 2 bases, with 10 bases between them. CDR3 length: 13 amino acids. Germline V CDR1 and CDR2: SNHLY, FYNNEI. CDR3 in amino acids: CASSRDINYGYTF. The sequenced CDR3 bases are TGTGCCAGCAGCCGTGACATAAACTATGGC.

A note on this clone: The read ends 3 residues before the CDR3 terminus; that terminus is restored from the germline J gene. The chain has TRBV18 and TRBJ1-1, with D uncertain. Germline V lookup: CDR1 KGHSH, CDR2 LQKENI. CDR3 length: 13 residues. The CDR3 bases that were read are TGTGCCAGCGCGACTAGTATCGGATACGAG. Translation: CASATSIGYE. From start to end, the CDR3 is CASATSIGYEAFF.

In the case of this clone: One end of the junction fails to match germline, which may point to a read error. The CDR3 extends 3 residues past the end of the read, so its final part is completed from the germline J gene. V is TRBV19 and J is TRBJ2-1, with a possible D match to TRBD1 (5 bases). CDR1 is LNHDA and CDR2 is SQIVND in the germline V gene (reference sequence). This CDR3 spans 13 amino acids. CDR3: CASSLDSYNEQFF. CDR3 DNA, as far as it was read: TGTGCCAGTAGTCTAGACAGTTACAATGAG.

CDR3 DNA, as far as it was read: TGCAGTGCTAGAGATCTCGGGATAGGGGCTAACTATGGC. Amino acid sequence: CSARDLGIGANYG. The whole CDR3 sequence reads CSARDLGIGANYGYTF. V and J are TRBV20-1 and TRBJ1-2, with D possibly being TRBD1 (5 bases). The read comes to an end 3 residues before the CDR3 does, leaving the germline J gene to fill in the end. The CDR3 is 16 residues long. CDR1 and CDR2 from the germline V gene are DFQATT and SNEGSKA (reference sequence). Trimming removed 0 bases from V and 0 bases from J, with 14 bases in between.

About this clone: An end of the junction differs from the germline gene, which may be a read error. The CDR3 is cut off 3 residues early in the read; its end comes from the germline J gene. This chain joins TRBV4-2 and TRBJ2-7; a weak D match, TRBD1 (7 bases). The CDR3 runs 16 residues. Germline values: CDR1 LGHNA, CDR2 YNFKEQ. CDR3 DNA (partial): TGCGCCAGCAGCCCCGGAGGGGGCAAGGGCTCCTACGAG. Amino acid sequence: CASSPGGGKGSYE. The entire CDR3 protein reads CASSPGGGKGSYEQYF.

As for this clone: Read data end 3 residues before the CDR3 end; the end is taken from the germline J gene. The chain is built from TRBV11-2 and TRBJ2-7; the D gene could be TRBD1 or TRBD2 (5 bases each). This CDR3 comprises 12 residues. V dropped 5 bases and J dropped 6 bases, with 11 bases sitting between them. Germline CDR1 and CDR2: SGHAT and FQNNGV. The sequenced CDR3 bases are TGTGCCAGCAGCGCCCTGAGGGGCGAG. This sequence encodes CASSALRGE. The entire CDR3 protein is CASSALRGEQYF.

Concerning this clone itself: Sequencing ends 3 residues short of the CDR3 end; the germline J gene provides the rest. The rearrangement links TRBV5-6 to TRBJ2-3; 7 bases agree with TRBD1. CDR3 length equals 14 residues. CDR1 SGHDT and CDR2 YYEEEE come from the germline V gene. Incomplete CDR3 DNA: TGTGCCAGCAGCTTACAGGGGCTTAATCAGCCG. It yields the protein CASSLQGLNQP. The whole CDR3 protein reads CASSLQGLNQPQYF. Full variable domain (missing parts from reference TRBV5-6 and TRBJ2-3): DAGVTQSPTHLIKTRGQQVTLRCSPKSGHDTVSWYQQALGQGPQFIFQYYEEEERQRGNFPDRFSGHQFPNYSSELNVNALLLGDSALYLCASSLQGLNQPQYFGPGTRLTVL.

To note about this clone: With the read ending 3 residues before the CDR3 end, the germline J gene is used to fill in that end. The rearrangement links TRBV20-1 to TRBJ2-3, with 8 bases aligning to TRBD1. The length of the CDR3 is 15 residues. V gave up 0 bases and J gave up 0 bases; unmatched junction bases: 2. Per germline, CDR1 DFQATT and CDR2 SNEGSKA (reference sequence). Incomplete CDR3 DNA: TGCAGTGCTAGAGACCGGACAGGGAGCACAGATACG. Residues: CSARDRTGSTDT. The whole CDR3 sequence reads CSARDRTGSTDTQYF.